These 30 T cell receptor beta chains were all obtained from the same sample, sequenced in a study of T cells after posttransplantation cyclophosphamide. Cells defined as naive were viable CD3+CD4+ or CD3+CD8+ and CCR7+CD45RA+CD45RO-CD95-CD27+CD28+. Assay: immunoSEQ multiplex PCR; the TCRdb copy retains only in-frame clones and omits some. The table includes 30,000 or so clones, under 95% detected once. Specimen: naive CD4+ T cells sorted from PBMCs. Source of these receptors: a woman aged 55-75 years in good health, CMV-negative, and a related stem cell transplant donor.

This clone has just one count. The J gene is TRBJ1-1, the V gene TRBV27; TRBD1 matches 9 bases. Trimming removed 5 bases from V and 12 bases from J; junction bases left unmatched: 13. The CDR3 totals 14 residues. Germline V CDR1 and CDR2: MNHEY, SMNVEV (reference sequence). The CDR3 spells CASSRPGTGQATFF. The DNA for the CDR3 is TGTGCCAGCAGTCGGCCCGGGACAGGGCAGGCGACTTTCTTT.

Comment on this clone: Additional DNA sequences in this sample encode the identical CDR3. The rearrangement uses TRBV23-1 and TRBJ2-7, with D possibly being TRBD2 (5 bases). TRBV23-1 is known as an ORF, though its function is uncertain. The CDR3 loop spans 14 amino acids. Trimming cost V 11 bases and J 2 bases, with 19 bases left between them. CDR3 DNA sequence: TGCGCCTGCGGCGGAGGAAGGGTTGCCTACGAGCAGTACTTC. It specifies CACGGGRVAYEQYF.

The chain uses TRBV6-4 and TRBJ2-3; 8 bases align to TRBD1. The junction had 3 bases not matched to a gene; V was cut back by 0 bases and J by 4 bases. CDR1 and CDR2 from the germline V gene are MRHNA and SNTAGT. This CDR3 is 15 amino acids long. CDR3 in amino acids: CASSDSDRVSDTQYF. CDR3 DNA: TGTGCCAGCAGTGACTCGGACAGGGTATCAGATACGCAGTATTTT.

The chain carries TRBV28 and TRBJ2-7; 7 nucleotides match TRBD2. The CDR3 loop spans 16 amino acids. Germline V lookup: CDR1 MDHEN, CDR2 SYDVKM. V lost 6 bases to trimming and J lost 6 bases; unmatched junction nucleotides: 17. The CDR3 is CASSSPGLGGSSEQYF. The DNA for the CDR3 is TGTGCCAGCAGCTCGCCAGGTCTGGGCGGGAGTTCCGAGCAGTACTTC.

About this clone itself: A read error may account for a junction end that differs from germline. J is TRBJ1-1 and V is TRBV18; a possible D gene is TRBD1 (5 bases). Germline values: CDR1 KGHSH, CDR2 LQKENI. The CDR3 totals 14 residues. CDR3 nucleotide sequence: TGTGCCGGCTCGTACGGGGGGATTAACACTGAAGCTTTCTTT. Amino acids: CAGSYGGINTEAFF.

The chain joins TRBV5-1 to TRBJ2-7, with D possibly TRBD1 on 5 matching bases. The CDR3 length is 13 residues. The germline V and J ends were trimmed by 0 bases and 5 bases, with 9 bases remaining between them. CDR1 and CDR2 from the germline V gene are SGHRS and YFSETQ. DNA for the CDR3: TGCGCCAGCAGCTTGGACAGGTGGGACGAGCAGTACTTC. Amino acids: CASSLDRWDEQYF.

This clone was detected once. The gene calls are TRBV7-2 and TRBJ2-3, with 7 bases matching TRBD2. This CDR3 spans 14 amino acids. Germline V lookup: CDR1 SGHTA, CDR2 FQGNSA. V lost 0 bases to trimming and J lost 4 bases; unmatched junction nucleotides: 1. The CDR3 here is CASSLAGGADTQYF. DNA for the CDR3: TGTGCCAGCAGCTTAGCGGGGGGGGCAGATACGCAGTATTTT.

V is TRBV7-6 and J is TRBJ2-2; D call uncertain. The CDR3 is made up of 12 amino acids. CDR1 SGHVS and CDR2 FNYEAQ come from the germline V gene. V gave up 6 bases and J gave up 2 bases, with 4 bases separating them. CDR3 in amino acids: CASSSNTGELFF. The CDR3 DNA reads TGTGCCAGCAGTTCTAACACCGGGGAGCTGTTTTTT.

J is TRBJ2-3 and V is TRBV11-2, with TRBD2 identical over 9 bases. The junction had 6 bases not matched to a gene; V was cut back by 5 bases and J by 0 bases. The germline gives CDR1 SGHAT, CDR2 FQNNGV. The CDR3 length is 16 residues. CDR3 sequence (DNA): TGTGCCAGCAGCACCCTAGCGGGGACTAGCACAGATACGCAGTATTTT. Translating it yields CASSTLAGTSTDTQYF.

The chain joins TRBV27 to TRBJ2-3; 7 bases map to TRBD1. From germline, CDR1 is MNHEY and CDR2 SMNVEV (reference sequence). This CDR3 spans 14 amino acids. J gave up 2 bases and V 8 bases, and 7 bases lay outside the gene matches. CDR3 DNA: TGTGCCAGCGCGGACAGGTCTATCACAGATACGCAGTATTTT. It is translated as CASADRSITDTQYF.

The chain uses TRBV7-8 and TRBJ2-7; possible D gene TRBD1, 6 bases. The germline V and J ends were trimmed by 5 bases and 1 base, with 15 bases remaining between them. This CDR3 has 15 amino acids. Germline-derived CDR1 and CDR2 are SGHVS and FQNEAQ. The CDR3 region is CASSILRTDSYEQYF. The CDR3 DNA reads as TGTGCCAGCAGCATCCTCCGGACAGATTCCTACGAGCAGTACTTC.

This sequence joins TRBV5-1 and TRBJ2-2; 8 nucleotides match TRBD2. Germline assignment: CDR1 SGHRS and CDR2 YFSETQ. J was trimmed by 1 base and V by 4 bases; bases with no gene match: 3. CDR3 size: 15 residues. The CDR3 coding sequence is TGCGCCAGCAGCGTGACTAGCGAGAACACCGGGGAGCTGTTTTTT. It encodes CASSVTSENTGELFF.

The chain uses TRBV9 and TRBJ2-7, with 7 nucleotides matching TRBD2. The CDR3 totals 18 residues. CDR1 is SGDLS, CDR2 YYNGEE, per germline. Trimming cost V 3 bases and J 6 bases; bases outside gene matches: 21. Here the CDR3 reads CASSARSHGSSGGGEQYF. CDR3 sequence (DNA): TGTGCCAGCAGCGCAAGATCCCACGGGAGCTCGGGGGGAGGCGAGCAGTACTTC.

The rearrangement links TRBV7-3 to TRBJ2-1; D is unresolved. The V and J ends lost 2 bases and 0 bases respectively, with 8 bases between them. The length of the CDR3 is 15 residues. CDR1 and CDR2 from the germline V gene are SGHTA and FQGTGA. The CDR3 sequence is CASSLAPSSYNEQFF. CDR3 sequence (DNA): TGTGCCAGCAGCTTAGCTCCTAGCTCCTACAATGAGCAGTTCTTC.

The chain carries TRBV5-5 and TRBJ2-5, with D perhaps TRBD2 (5 bases). CDR1 and CDR2 from the germline V gene are SGHKS and YYEKEE (reference sequence). The V and J ends lost 5 bases and 1 base respectively, with 21 bases between them. The CDR3 runs 17 residues. The CDR3 nucleotides read TGTGCCAGCAGAACGGAGGTGGCGGCGGCTACCCAAGAGACCCAGTACTTC. Amino acid sequence: CASRTEVAAATQETQYF.

The chain couples TRBV29-1 to TRBJ1-4, with 8 positions matching TRBD1. The CDR3 length is 14 residues. V shed 7 bases, J shed 0 bases, and the junction held 4 bases outside the gene matches. Germline V gene lookup returns CDR1 SQVTM and CDR2 ANQGSEA. Here the CDR3 reads CSAFRGPTNEKLFF. The CDR3 DNA reads TGCAGCGCTTTCAGGGGGCCAACTAATGAAAAACTGTTTTTT. Supplemented by reference TRBV29-1 and TRBJ1-4, the full variable domain reads SAVISQKPSRDICQRGTSLTIQCQVDSQVTMMFWYRQQPGQSLTLIATANQGSEATYESGFVIDKFPISRPNLTFSTLTVSNMSPEDSSIYLCSAFRGPTNEKLFFGSGTQLSVL.

The rearrangement links TRBV5-8 to TRBJ2-5; TRBD2 might be the D (5 bases). The length of the CDR3 is 12 residues. V gave up 5 bases and J gave up 4 bases, with 9 bases separating them. Germline CDR1 is SGHTS and CDR2 is YDEGEE. The CDR3 DNA is TGTGCCAGCAGTTGGGGAGCAGAGACCCAGTACTTC. It codes for CASSWGAETQYF. The full variable domain, in which reference TRBV5-8 and TRBJ2-5 provide the parts outside the CDR3, is EAGVTQSPTHLIKTRGQQATLRCSPISGHTSVYWYQQALGLGLQFLLWYDEGEERNRGNFPPRFSGRQFPNYSSELNVNALELEDSALYLCASSWGAETQYFGPGTRLLVL.

The J gene is TRBJ2-5, the V gene TRBV5-1, with 8 positions matching TRBD2. V lost 0 bases and J lost 3; bases outside the gene matches: 1. CDR1 SGHRS and CDR2 YFSETQ come from the germline V gene. This CDR3 contains 14 residues. The CDR3 sequence is CASSLGGGKETQYF. Written as DNA, the CDR3 is TGCGCCAGCAGCTTGGGCGGGGGGAAAGAGACCCAGTACTTC. The whole variable domain, filled in from reference TRBV5-1 and TRBJ2-5, reads KAGVTQTPRYLIKTRGQQVTLSCSPISGHRSVSWYQQTPGQGLQFLFEYFSETQRNKGNFPGRFSGRQFSNSRSEMNVSTLELGDSALYLCASSLGGGKETQYFGPGTRLLVL.

This sequence joins TRBV7-3 and TRBJ2-2, with 12 bases identical to TRBD2. The CDR3 is made up of 19 amino acids. The germline V gene has CDR1 SGHTA and CDR2 FQGTGA. Trimming at V came to 1 base and at J to 4 bases, leaving 10 bases not matched to a gene. As DNA, the CDR3 is TGTGCCAGCAGCTTAATTCCTAGCGGGGGGGCAACAGGCACCGGGGAGCTGTTTTTT. It translates to CASSLIPSGGATGTGELFF.

This chain connects TRBV10-3 to TRBJ2-1; TRBD2 matches at 10 bases. Looked up from germline, CDR1 is ENHRY and CDR2 is SYGVKD. V trimming: 10 bases; J trimming: 9 bases; junction bases outside the gene matches: 12. This CDR3 has 14 residues. For the CDR3, the DNA is TGTGCCAGCGGATTAGCGGGGGGAAACGGTGAGCAGTTCTTC. Its protein is CASGLAGGNGEQFF.

V is TRBV18 and J is TRBJ2-3; 10 nucleotides align to TRBD2. Germline V gives CDR1 KGHSH, CDR2 LQKENI. The CDR3 is 15 amino acids. V dropped 4 bases and J dropped 4; count of bases not matched to a gene: 5. CDR3 sequence reads: CASSQSLAGADTQYF. The CDR3 region has the DNA TGTGCCAGCTCACAAAGCCTAGCGGGGGCAGATACGCAGTATTTT.

J is TRBJ1-1 and V is TRBV19, with a weak D call TRBD1 (5 bases). The CDR3 covers 14 residues. The V gene lost 2 bases and the J gene lost 1 base, with 8 bases spanning the gap. Germline assignment: CDR1 LNHDA and CDR2 SQIVND (reference sequence). The CDR3: CASSIFQGNTEAFF. The DNA of the CDR3 is TGTGCCAGTAGTATATTTCAGGGGAACACTGAAGCTTTCTTT.

CDR3 DNA sequence: TGTGCCAGCGGCCAGCGGGAGGCCTACGAGCAGTACTTC. Amino acids: CASGQREAYEQYF. The V call is TRBV6-1, the J call TRBJ2-7, with 9 bases matching TRBD2. Looked up from germline, CDR1 is MNHNS and CDR2 is SASEGT. CDR3 length: 13 amino acids. J lost 2 bases, V lost 8 bases, and 4 bases had no gene match.

The rearrangement uses TRBV18 and TRBJ2-2; 10 bases line up with TRBD1. The length of the CDR3 is 14 residues. CDR1 is KGHSH, CDR2 LQKENI, per germline. V trimming: 7 bases; J trimming: 4 bases; junction bases outside the gene matches: 3. CDR3 coding DNA: TGTGCCAGCTGGACAGGGGGTTTCACCGGGGAGCTGTTTTTT. It codes for CASWTGGFTGELFF.

V is TRBV5-1 and J is TRBJ2-3; 9 positions match TRBD2. This CDR3 region has 16 residues. J was trimmed by 4 bases and V by 0 bases; bases with no gene match: 6. From germline, CDR1 is SGHRS and CDR2 YFSETQ. The CDR3 DNA is TGCGCCAGCAGCTTGGTCGGTAGCGGGGGTCCAGATACGCAGTATTTT. Translated: CASSLVGSGGPDTQYF.

The V gene is TRBV10-3, the J gene TRBJ1-1; D is ambiguous. The germline V and J ends were trimmed by 3 bases and 4 bases, with 15 bases remaining between them. This CDR3 comprises 15 residues. Germline V gene lookup returns CDR1 ENHRY and CDR2 SYGVKD. CDR3 DNA sequence: TGTGCCATCAGTGATTGGGCAGGTAGTAGCACTGAAGCTTTCTTT. Translation: CAISDWAGSSTEAFF.

Here the CDR3 DNA reads TGTGCCAGCTCACCATACGACACCCGGATCAATCAGCCCCAGCATTTT. It is translated as CASSPYDTRINQPQHF. V is TRBV18 and J is TRBJ1-5; unclear D gene. Between the trimmed V and J ends, which lost 2 bases and 3 bases, there was a span of 14 bases. Germline V gene lookup returns CDR1 KGHSH and CDR2 LQKENI. This CDR3 spans 16 amino acids. Supplemented by reference TRBV18 and TRBJ1-5, the full variable domain reads NAGVMQNPRHLVRRRGQEARLRCSPMKGHSHVYWYRQLPEEGLKFMVYLQKENIIDESGMPKERFSAEFPKEGPSILRIQQVVRGDSAAYFCASSPYDTRINQPQHFGDGTRLSIL.

This clone was detected a few times. The chain joins TRBV19 to TRBJ1-1, with D uncertain. Trimming cost V 2 bases and J 0 bases, with 10 bases left between them. The CDR3 runs 15 residues. Germline V CDR1 and CDR2: LNHDA, SQIVND (reference sequence). The CDR3 coding sequence is TGTGCCAGTAGTATACTGGGAGCACTGAACACTGAAGCTTTCTTT. Protein sequence: CASSILGALNTEAFF.

V and J are TRBV11-2 and TRBJ2-7; no clear D. This CDR3 contains 15 residues. Deletions cut 5 bases from V and 2 bases from J, with 16 bases between. Germline V CDR1 and CDR2: SGHAT, FQNNGV. The CDR3 is CASSASGYLTYEQYF. In nucleotides, the CDR3 is TGTGCCAGCAGCGCCTCAGGTTATCTAACCTACGAGCAGTACTTC.

V usage is TRBV19 and J usage is TRBJ1-5; no firm D call. Germline V gene data show CDR1 as LNHDA and CDR2 as SQIVND (reference sequence). CDR3 length: 17 amino acids. Trimming left V 1 base short and J 0 bases short, with 13 bases between. The CDR3 sequence is CASSIGSSRYSNQPQHF. Here the CDR3 DNA reads TGTGCCAGTAGTATAGGTTCCAGTCGATATAGCAATCAGCCCCAGCATTTT. Looking up the rest from reference TRBV19 and TRBJ1-5 gives the full variable domain: DGGITQSPKYLFRKEGQNVTLSCEQNLNHDAMYWYRQDPGQGLRLIYYSQIVNDFQKGDIAEGYSVSREKKESFPLTVTSAQKNPTAFYLCASSIGSSRYSNQPQHFGDGTRLSIL.